The source of this T cell receptor (beta chain) is a study of vaccination effects on CD4 cells after COVID-19. Study-wide background: Samples gathered post-vaccine arrived a median of 72 days past the second dose. IL-2 at around 9.8 IU/ml and peptides at around 9.6 ug/ml were added to cultured PBMC, around 1.9 million per well.

V was pared by 1 base and J by 3 bases, with 6 bases between. The germline V gene encodes CDR1 SGHTA and CDR2 FQGNSA. The CDR3 length is 13 residues. Comments on this clone: The antigen is undetermined.

Cells that had been cultured for roughly eleven days were the source of isolated CD4+ T cells. All participants had two doses of either the BNT162b2 or mRNA-1273 vaccine. On days 3 and 7, fresh IL-2 medium replaced half the medium. TCRdb's table, derived via immunoSEQ multiplex PCR, lists solely in-frame clones and lacks some. The table includes about 57,000 clones, 78% detected once. The chain carries TRBV7-2 and TRBJ2-5; D gene unclear. This sequence originates from a human donor who received a COVID-19 vaccine. The sequenced sample was CD4+ T cells from PBMCs cultured without peptide, obtained after COVID-19 vaccination. The CDR3 loop reads CASSLGRKETQYF. The CDR3 region has the DNA TGTGCCAGCAGCTTAGGGAGAAAAGAGACCCAGTACTTC.